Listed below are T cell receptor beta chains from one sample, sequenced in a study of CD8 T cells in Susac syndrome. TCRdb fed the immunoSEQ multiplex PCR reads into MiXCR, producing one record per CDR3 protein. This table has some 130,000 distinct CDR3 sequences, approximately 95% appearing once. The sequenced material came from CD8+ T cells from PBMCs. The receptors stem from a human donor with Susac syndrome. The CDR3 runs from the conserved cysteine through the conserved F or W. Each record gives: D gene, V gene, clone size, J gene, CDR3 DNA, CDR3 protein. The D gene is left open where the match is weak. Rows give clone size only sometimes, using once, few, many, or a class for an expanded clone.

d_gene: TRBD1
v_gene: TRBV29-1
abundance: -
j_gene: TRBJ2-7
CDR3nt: TGCAGCGCAGCGGGAATGGGAGGACAGGGGGTCTACGAGCAGTACTTC
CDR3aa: CSAAGMGGQGVYEQYF

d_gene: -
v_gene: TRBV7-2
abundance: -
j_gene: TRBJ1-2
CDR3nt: TGTGCCAGCAGCCCCCGAGGGTTCGATGGCTACACCTTC
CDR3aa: CASSPRGFDGYTF

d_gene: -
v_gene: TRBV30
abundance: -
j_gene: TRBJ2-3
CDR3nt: TGTGCCTGGAGATTCACAGATACGCAGTTTTTT
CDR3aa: CAWRFTDTQFF

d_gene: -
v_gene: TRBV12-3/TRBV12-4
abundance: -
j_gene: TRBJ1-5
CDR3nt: TGTGCCAGCACTTCCCCAGGAGGTAGCAATCAGCCCCAGCATTTT
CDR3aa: CASTSPGGSNQPQHF

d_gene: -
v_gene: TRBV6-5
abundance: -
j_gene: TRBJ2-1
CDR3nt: TGTGCCAGCAGTTACTCCATAAAGGATGAGCAGTTCTTC
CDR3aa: CASSYSIKDEQFF

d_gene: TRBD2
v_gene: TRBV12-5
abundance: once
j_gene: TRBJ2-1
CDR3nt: TGTGCTAGTGGTTTGGGAGGTGCGGGAGGGCCTTACAATGAGCAGTTCTTC
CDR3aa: CASGLGGAGGPYNEQFF

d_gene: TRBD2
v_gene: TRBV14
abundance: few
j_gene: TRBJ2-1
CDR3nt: TGTGCCAGCAGCCAAGGACTAGCGGGTCCCTACAATGAGCAGTTCTTC
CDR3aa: CASSQGLAGPYNEQFF

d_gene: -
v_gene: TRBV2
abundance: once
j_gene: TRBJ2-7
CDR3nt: TGTGCCAGCAGTGAATTTGCTCAGACGTCATCCTACGAGCAGTACTTC
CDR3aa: CASSEFAQTSSYEQYF

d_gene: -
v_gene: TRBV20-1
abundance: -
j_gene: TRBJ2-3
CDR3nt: TGCAGTGCTAGAGGGGCCTCCCCCTTGACGGCATCAGGCACAGATACGCAGTATTTT
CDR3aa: CSARGASPLTASGTDTQYF

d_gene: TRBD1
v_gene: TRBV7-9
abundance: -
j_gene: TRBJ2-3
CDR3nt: TGTGCCAGCATTCCCCAGCTCGAGTGGACAGGGGCCACAGATACGCAGTATTTT
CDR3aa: CASIPQLEWTGATDTQYF

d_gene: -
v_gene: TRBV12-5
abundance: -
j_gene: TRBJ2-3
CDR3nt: TGTGCTAGTGGTTTGGTTCCCCCATCAGATACGCAGTATTTT
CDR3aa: CASGLVPPSDTQYF

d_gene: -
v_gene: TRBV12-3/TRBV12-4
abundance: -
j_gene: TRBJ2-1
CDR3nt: TGTGCCAGCAGCCATCCCAGGGGCAATGAGCAGTTCTTC
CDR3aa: CASSHPRGNEQFF

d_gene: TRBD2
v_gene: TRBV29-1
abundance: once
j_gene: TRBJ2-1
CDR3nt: TGCAGCGAAAATGAACTAGCGGGAGCCAATGAGCAGTTCTTC
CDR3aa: CSENELAGANEQFF

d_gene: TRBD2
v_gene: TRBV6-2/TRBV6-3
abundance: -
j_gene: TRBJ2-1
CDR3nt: TGTGCCAGCACCCTACAGACTAGCCTCCCCAATTACAATGAGCAGTTCTTC
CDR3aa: CASTLQTSLPNYNEQFF

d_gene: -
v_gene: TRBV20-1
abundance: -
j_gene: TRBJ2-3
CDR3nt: TGCAGTGCTAGGGAGTCAGATACGCAGTATTTT
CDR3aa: CSARESDTQYF

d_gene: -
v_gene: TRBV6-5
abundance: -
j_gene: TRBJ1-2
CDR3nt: TGTGCCAGCAGCCCGGGGGGGGTCTATGGCTACACCTTC
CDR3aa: CASSPGGVYGYTF

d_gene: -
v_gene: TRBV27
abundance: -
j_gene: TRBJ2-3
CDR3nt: TGTGCCAGCAGTTTAACCGGGCCTTTCACAGATACGCAGTATTTT
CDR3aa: CASSLTGPFTDTQYF

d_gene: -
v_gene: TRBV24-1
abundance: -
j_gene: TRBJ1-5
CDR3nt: TGTGCCACCAGTGACCGTCGGGACGGTTCTAATCAGCCCCAGCATTTT
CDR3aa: CATSDRRDGSNQPQHF

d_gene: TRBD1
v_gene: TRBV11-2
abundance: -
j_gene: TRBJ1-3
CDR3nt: TGTGCCAGCAGCCCGGGACAGGGACGAAACACCATATATTTT
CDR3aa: CASSPGQGRNTIYF

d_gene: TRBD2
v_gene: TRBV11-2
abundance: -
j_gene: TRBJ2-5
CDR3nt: TGTGCCAGCAGCTTCAGCGGGAGATGGCGAGAGACCCAGTACTTC
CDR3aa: CASSFSGRWRETQYF

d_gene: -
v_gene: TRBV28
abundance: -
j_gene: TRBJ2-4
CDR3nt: TGTGCCAGCAGTTTAGGGCAGTTACAGTACTTC
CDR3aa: CASSLGQLQYF

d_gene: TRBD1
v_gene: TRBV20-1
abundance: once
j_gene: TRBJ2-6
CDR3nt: TGCAGTGCCCCGGGATGGGTCGGGGGGGACAGGGGCTCTGGGGCCAACGTCCTGACTTTC
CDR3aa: CSAPGWVGGDRGSGANVLTF

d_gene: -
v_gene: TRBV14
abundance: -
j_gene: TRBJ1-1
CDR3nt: TGTGCCAGCAGCCAAGTTCCCCTCACTGAAGCTTTCTTT
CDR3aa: CASSQVPLTEAFF

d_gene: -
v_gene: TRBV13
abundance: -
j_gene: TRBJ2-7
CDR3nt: TGTGCCAGCAGCTTAGGGGATTTGGACTACGAGCAGTACTTC
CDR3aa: CASSLGDLDYEQYF

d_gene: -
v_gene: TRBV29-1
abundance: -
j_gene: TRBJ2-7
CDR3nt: TGCAGCGCCGGGACATCCCCCGCCAGCGAGCAGTACTTC
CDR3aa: CSAGTSPASEQYF

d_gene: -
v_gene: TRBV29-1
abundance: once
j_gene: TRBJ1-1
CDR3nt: TGCAGCGTTGAAGACCCACGATCCAACAGGGTTCAAGCTTTCTTT
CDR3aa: CSVEDPRSNRVQAFF

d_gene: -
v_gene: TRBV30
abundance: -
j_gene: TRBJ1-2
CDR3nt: TGTGCCTGTACAGTTAACTATGGCTACACCTTC
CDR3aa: CACTVNYGYTF

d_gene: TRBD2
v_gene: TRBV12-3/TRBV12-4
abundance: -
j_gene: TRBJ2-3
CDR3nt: TGTGCCGGTAGCGGGGCCCTCACAGATACGCAGTATTTT
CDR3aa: CAGSGALTDTQYF

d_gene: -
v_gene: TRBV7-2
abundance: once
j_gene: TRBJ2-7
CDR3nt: TGTGCCAGCAGCTTTCCCGGACAGTCCTACGAGCAGTACTTC
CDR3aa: CASSFPGQSYEQYF

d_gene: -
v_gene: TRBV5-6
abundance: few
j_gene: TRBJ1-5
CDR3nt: TGTGCCAGCAGCTTGGGTGGGGGGCAGCCCCAGCATTTT
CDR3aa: CASSLGGGQPQHF

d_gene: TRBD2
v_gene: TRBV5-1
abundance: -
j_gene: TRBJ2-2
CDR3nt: TGCGCCAGCAGCCCTCGTCTAGCGGCGAACACCGGGGAGCTGTTTTTT
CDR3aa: CASSPRLAANTGELFF

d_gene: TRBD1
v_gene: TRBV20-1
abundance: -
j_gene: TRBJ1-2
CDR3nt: TGCAGTGCTAGAGATTACGTGACAGGGGGCTACACCTTC
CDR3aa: CSARDYVTGGYTF

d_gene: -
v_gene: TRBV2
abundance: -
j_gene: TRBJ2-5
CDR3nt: TGTGCCAGCAGAGAGGATGGACGTCAAGAGACCCAGTACTTC
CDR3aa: CASREDGRQETQYF

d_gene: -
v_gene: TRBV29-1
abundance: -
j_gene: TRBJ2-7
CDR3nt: TGCAGCGTTGAACCCTCGGGTTCATCGGCAGGGGAGGCCTACGAGCAGTACTTC
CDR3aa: CSVEPSGSSAGEAYEQYF

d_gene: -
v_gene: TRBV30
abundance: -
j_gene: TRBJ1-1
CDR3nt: TGTGCCTGGAGTGTCGGGGGGATGAACACTGAAGCTTTCTTT
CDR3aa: CAWSVGGMNTEAFF

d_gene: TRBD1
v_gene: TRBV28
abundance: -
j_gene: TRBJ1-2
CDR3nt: TGTGCCAGCTCTGATCCAGGGGACAGCTATGGCTACACCTTC
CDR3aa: CASSDPGDSYGYTF

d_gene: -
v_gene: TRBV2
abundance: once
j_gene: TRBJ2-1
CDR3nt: TGTGCCAGCAGTGGAAAAGAGCAGTTCTTC
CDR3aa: CASSGKEQFF

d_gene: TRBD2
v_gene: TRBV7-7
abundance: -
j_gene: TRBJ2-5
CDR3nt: TGTGCTAGCAGCTTTGTTGAGGCTAGCGGGAGCCGAGAGACCCAGTACTTC
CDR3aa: CASSFVEASGSRETQYF

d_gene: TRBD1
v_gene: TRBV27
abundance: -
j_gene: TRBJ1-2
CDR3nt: TGTGCCAGCAGTTTAGAATATATGGGACAGGGGGCGGATGGCTACACCTTC
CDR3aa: CASSLEYMGQGADGYTF

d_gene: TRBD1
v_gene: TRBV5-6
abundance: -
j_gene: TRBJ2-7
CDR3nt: TGTGCCAGCAGCGCAGGTTGGACAGGGCAGTTCGACGAGCAGTACTTC
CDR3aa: CASSAGWTGQFDEQYF

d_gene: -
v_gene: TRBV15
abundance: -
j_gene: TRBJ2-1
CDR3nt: TGTGCCACCAGCAGAGATAGGGGCCCCGCGGATGAGCAGTTCTTC
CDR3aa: CATSRDRGPADEQFF

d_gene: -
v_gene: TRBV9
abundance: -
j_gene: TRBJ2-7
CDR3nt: TGTGCCAGCAGCTTAATGAGCTCCTACGAGCAGTACTTC
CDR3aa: CASSLMSSYEQYF

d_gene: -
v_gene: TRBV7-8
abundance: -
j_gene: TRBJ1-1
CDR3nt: TGTGCCAGCAGCTCCCCGGCGGGGGGGGACACTGAAGCTTTCTTT
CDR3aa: CASSSPAGGDTEAFF

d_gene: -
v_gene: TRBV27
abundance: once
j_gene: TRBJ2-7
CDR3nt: TGTGCCAGCAGTTTTGGACAAATCAACGAGCAGTACTTC
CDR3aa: CASSFGQINEQYF

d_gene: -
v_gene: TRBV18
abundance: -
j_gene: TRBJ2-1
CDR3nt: TGTGCCAGCGGGACTTCGTGGACTACTTACAATGAGCAGTTCTTC
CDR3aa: CASGTSWTTYNEQFF

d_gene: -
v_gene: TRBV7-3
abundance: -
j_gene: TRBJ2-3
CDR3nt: TGTGCCAGCAGCTTAGACCTTGGGCTAGGGGGGACAGATACGCAGTATTTT
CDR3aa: CASSLDLGLGGTDTQYF

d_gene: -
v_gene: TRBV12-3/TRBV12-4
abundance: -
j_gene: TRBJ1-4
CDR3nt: TGTGCCAGCAGTGGAGAAAAACTGTTTTTT
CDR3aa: CASSGEKLFF

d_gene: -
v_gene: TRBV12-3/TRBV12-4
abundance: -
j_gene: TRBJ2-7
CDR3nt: TGTGCCAGCAGTTATGATCGACAGGTGCTTCCCTACGAGCAGTACTTC
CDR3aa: CASSYDRQVLPYEQYF

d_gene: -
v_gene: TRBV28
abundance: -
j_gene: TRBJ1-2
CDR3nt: TGTGCCAGCAGTTTAAGCAGGTCCTATGGCTACACCTTC
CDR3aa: CASSLSRSYGYTF

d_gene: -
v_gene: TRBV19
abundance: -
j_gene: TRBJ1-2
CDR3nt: TGTGCCAGTAGTATAGTAGACAGAACTCCCGTCGACACCTTC
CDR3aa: CASSIVDRTPVDTF

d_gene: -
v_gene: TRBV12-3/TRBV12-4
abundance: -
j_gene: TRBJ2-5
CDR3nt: TGTGCCAGCAGTGCCACGGGGGGCACGGGAGAGACCCAGTACTTC
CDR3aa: CASSATGGTGETQYF

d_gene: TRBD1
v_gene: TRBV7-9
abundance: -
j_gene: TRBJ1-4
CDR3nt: TGTGCCAGCAGCCCAGGGGACAGTACTAATGAAAAACTGTTTTTT
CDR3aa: CASSPGDSTNEKLFF

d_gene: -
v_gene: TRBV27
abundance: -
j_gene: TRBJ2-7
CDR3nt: TGTGCCAGCAGTTCCATCGGGACGGGTAACTCCTACGAGCAGTACTTC
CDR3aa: CASSSIGTGNSYEQYF